The rows below give T cell receptor beta chains drawn from one sample of a study of sequential checkpoint blockade in melanoma. Assay: immunoSEQ multiplex PCR; the TCRdb copy retains only in-frame clones and omits some. The sample lists about 13,000 clones, 76% seen once, with 40% to 60% in the top ten. The sample here was CD8+ T cells sorted from blood (inferred from file names), taken from a patient given nivolumab and ipilimumab in sequence. Receptor source: a human patient with melanoma. Some clones in this sample may be carry-over from other donors' samples. Each CDR3 is given with its conserved first and last residue. Each record gives: V gene, D gene, clone size, J gene, CDR3 length, CDR3 DNA, CDR3 protein. D genes are given only for firm matches. Clone sizes are given selectively: once, few, many, or a class where the clone is expanded.

>TRBV4-3|TRBD1|NA|TRBJ1-6|16
TGCGCCAGCAGCCAAGATTCAGGGGGCAATAATTCACCCCTCCACTTT
CASSQDSGGNNSPLHF
>TRBV5-6|NA|NA|TRBJ1-1|14
TGTGCCAGCAGCTTGGGGCTGAGGAGCACTGAAGCTTTCTTT
CASSLGLRSTEAFF
>TRBV29-1|NA|NA|TRBJ2-7|14
TGCAGCGTTCGTGGGGGCCGGGTATCCTACGAGCAGTACTTC
CSVRGGRVSYEQYF
>TRBV12-5|NA|once|TRBJ2-7|17
TGTGCTAGTGGTTTGGTACCCCCGCGGACTACCTCCTACGAGCAGTACTTC
CASGLVPPRTTSYEQYF
>TRBV19|TRBD2|NA|TRBJ2-1|15
TGTGCCAGTAGTATATCAGGCGGACTAGCGGATGAGCAGTTCTTC
CASSISGGLADEQFF
>TRBV10-3|NA|NA|TRBJ1-1|13
TGTGCCATCACGGAAGGGGGTAACACTGAAGCTTTCTTT
CAITEGGNTEAFF
>TRBV6-6|TRBD1|NA|TRBJ1-2|15
TGTGCCAGCAGGACTGGACAGGGATCCAACTATGGCTACACCTTC
CASRTGQGSNYGYTF
>TRBV19|TRBD1|NA|TRBJ1-5|15
TGTGCCAGTAGTATAGGGACAGGGAGCAATCAGCCCCAGCATTTT
CASSIGTGSNQPQHF
>TRBV30|NA|NA|TRBJ1-1|15
TGTGCCTGCACCCCCCCGGGTACCCTTGAGGCTGAAGCTTTCTTT
CACTPPGTLEAEAFF
>TRBV27|TRBD1|NA|TRBJ1-5|15
TGTGCCAGCAGCTCCGGGACAGGGGGAAGTCAGCCCCAGCATTTT
CASSSGTGGSQPQHF
>TRBV7-9|NA|NA|TRBJ2-1|12
TGTGCCAGCAGCTCAGGGTTAACTGAGCAGTTCTTC
CASSSGLTEQFF
>TRBV28|NA|NA|TRBJ2-1|12
TGTGCCAGCGGATATAGAGGGGGTGAGCAGTTCTTC
CASGYRGGEQFF
>TRBV4-1|TRBD1|NA|TRBJ2-7|15
TGCGCCAGCAGCCAAGGCAGGGGGATCTCCTACGAGCAGTACTTC
CASSQGRGISYEQYF
>TRBV7-9|TRBD1|NA|TRBJ1-3|15
TGTGCCAGCAGCTTAGAGGACAGGGGGCTAAACACCATATATTTT
CASSLEDRGLNTIYF
>TRBV4-3|NA|few|TRBJ2-7|16
TGCGCCAGCAGCCAAGACGCTCCCGGGTCATCCTACGAGCAGTACTTC
CASSQDAPGSSYEQYF
>TRBV4-3|NA|NA|TRBJ2-7|15
TGCGCCAGCAGCCAACAGGGCCTTCCCTCCTACGAGCAGTACTTC
CASSQQGLPSYEQYF
>TRBV7-9|NA|NA|TRBJ1-1|15
TGTGCCAGCAGCTTAGTTCGACCGCTGGAGGCTGAAGCTTTCTTT
CASSLVRPLEAEAFF
>TRBV15|NA|NA|TRBJ1-5|14
TGTGCCACCGGGGGGAGAGGGGCGGGACAGCCCCAGCATTTT
CATGGRGAGQPQHF
>TRBV9|TRBD2|NA|TRBJ2-1|15
TGTGCCAGCAGCGCCCCCGGGACTAACTTGGGAGAGCAGTTCTTC
CASSAPGTNLGEQFF
>TRBV4-1|TRBD1|NA|TRBJ2-7|18
TGCGCCAGCAGCCAGGAACAGTCCGGGACAGGATTCTCCTACGAGCAGTACTTC
CASSQEQSGTGFSYEQYF
>TRBV30|NA|once|TRBJ1-1|15
TGTGCCTGGAGTGTTCCGGACAAAAAGAACACTGAAGCTTTCTTT
CAWSVPDKKNTEAFF
>TRBV4-1|NA|NA|TRBJ2-2|17
TGCGCCAGCAGCCAAGAGGGGGCAAGGAGGAACACCGGGGAGCTGTTTTTT
CASSQEGARRNTGELFF
>TRBV7-3|NA|NA|TRBJ1-2|18
TGTGCCAGCAGCTTACCGGGTCCCTCTGATCCCGACGACTATGGCTACACCTTC
CASSLPGPSDPDDYGYTF
>TRBV19|TRBD1|few|TRBJ1-4|15
TGTGCCAGTAGTATCGTGGACAGGGCTAATGAAAAACTGTTTTTT
CASSIVDRANEKLFF
>TRBV19|NA|NA|TRBJ1-5|15
TGTGCCAGTAGTATAACCGGGACACCCAATCAGCCCCAGCATTTT
CASSITGTPNQPQHF
>TRBV27|TRBD2|NA|TRBJ2-1|15
TGTGCCAGCAGCCACCCCAGCGGGGGGAACAATGAGCAGTTCTTC
CASSHPSGGNNEQFF
>TRBV28|NA|NA|TRBJ1-2|15
TGTGCCAGCAGTTTAATGTACAGTTCTTACTATGGCTACACCTTC
CASSLMYSSYYGYTF
>TRBV27|NA|NA|TRBJ1-5|15
TGTGCCAGCAGTTTATCTCGGGCAGGGCATCAGCCCCAGCATTTT
CASSLSRAGHQPQHF
>TRBV10-3|NA|few|TRBJ1-3|14
TGTGCCATCACGGACATCAGCTCTGGAAACACCATATATTTT
CAITDISSGNTIYF
>TRBV7-6|TRBD1|NA|TRBJ1-6|16
TGTGCCAGCAGCTTAGCCGGACAGGGAAGGGGATCACCCCTCCACTTT
CASSLAGQGRGSPLHF
>TRBV7-3|TRBD1|NA|TRBJ2-1|15
TGTGCCAGCAGCCCAAGGGACAGTTCCTACAATGAGCAGTTCTTC
CASSPRDSSYNEQFF
>TRBV6-5|TRBD1|NA|TRBJ2-1|16
TGTGCCAGCAGTTTCCTCGGGACAGGGGCCTACAATGAGCAGTTCTTC
CASSFLGTGAYNEQFF
>TRBV7-1|TRBD2|few|TRBJ2-3|15
TGTGCCAGCAGCAACGGACTAGCGGGGGGAGATACGCAGTATTTT
CASSNGLAGGDTQYF
>TRBV7-9|TRBD1|few|TRBJ1-3|16
TGTGCCAGCAACTCCGTTACGGACAGGGCTGGAAACACCATATATTTT
CASNSVTDRAGNTIYF
>TRBV5-4|NA|NA|TRBJ1-2|13
TGTGCCAGCGGCGGAGGGGAGGACTATGGCTACACCTTC
CASGGGEDYGYTF
>TRBV27|NA|NA|TRBJ1-1|12
TGTGCCAGCAAGGCAGGGTACACTGAAGCTTTCTTT
CASKAGYTEAFF